This T cell receptor beta chain was identified during a study of spatial heterogeneity in lung cancer. Study-wide context: Beta-chain sequences consistently outnumbered alpha-chain sequences in detection. Across tumor regions, counts of TCR transcripts showed a strong correlation with a T cell module score derived from matched bulk RNA-seq.

Germline-derived CDR1 and CDR2 are SGHTA and FQGNSA. V dropped 4 bases and J dropped 5 bases, with 17 bases sitting between them. The CDR3 is 15 amino acids. In TCRdb, the 5' RACE reads were re-called with MiXCR into one record per CDR3 protein. The sample lists 17,000 or so distinct CDR3 sequences, 5% to 7.5% occurring once. Sample share makes this clonotype medium-sized. Its antigen is not identified. This beta chain came through as a stray read in a library set up for alpha chains, and its size says little. Study findings and constraints: The number of expanded tumor alpha and beta chains correlated with mutation number.

Time point reported: sample taken at primary tumor resection. The material was lung tumor tissue, obtained at surgery. The sequence was collected from a male donor with early-stage non-small cell lung cancer. The rearrangement links TRBV7-2 to TRBJ2-5; D possibly corresponds to TRBD2 (6 bases). CDR3 nucleotides: TGTGCCAGCAGCTCATCCGGGAGTCACCCGGAGACCCAGTACTTC. Protein: CASSSSGSHPETQYF. Complete variable domain (other parts from reference TRBV7-2 and TRBJ2-5): GAGVSQSPSNKVTEKGKDVELRCDPISGHTALYWYRQSLGQGLEFLIYFQGNSAPDKSGLPSDRFSAERTGGSVSTLTIQRTQQEDSAVYLCASSSSGSHPETQYFGPGTRLLVL.